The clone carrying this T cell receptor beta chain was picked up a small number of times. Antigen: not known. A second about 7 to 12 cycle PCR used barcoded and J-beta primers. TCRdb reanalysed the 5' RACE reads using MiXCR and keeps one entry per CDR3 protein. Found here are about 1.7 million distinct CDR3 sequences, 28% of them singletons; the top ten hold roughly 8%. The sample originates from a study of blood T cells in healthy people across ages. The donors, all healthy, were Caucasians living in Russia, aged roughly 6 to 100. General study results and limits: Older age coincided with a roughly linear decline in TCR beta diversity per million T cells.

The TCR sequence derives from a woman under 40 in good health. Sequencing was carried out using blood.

The CDR3 region is CASSPLAGVIYEQYF. CDR3 DNA: TGTGCCAGCAGCCCTCTAGCGGGAGTTATCTACGAGCAGTACTTC. V is TRBV3-1 and J is TRBJ2-7; 10 bases fit TRBD2. The trim removed 4 bases at V and 3 bases at J, leaving 6 bases unmatched. This CDR3 is 15 amino acids long. Germline V gene sequence: CDR1 LGHDT, CDR2 YNNKEL (reference sequence).